This T cell receptor (beta chain) was recorded in a study of Ad26.COV2.S vaccination and SARS-CoV-2 variants. General study findings and limits: Recipients of either vaccine or placebo displayed similar breadth of non-spike TCRs.

Treatment: 15 to 20 received Ad26.COV2.S at low or high dose, single or two shots; about 5 received placebo; per-sample allocation not given. Specimen acquisition occurred on day 63 following the initial vaccine or placebo injection. The sample came from a Boston adult aged 18-55 years. Worth noting for this clone: The antigen is unknown.

V shed 1 base and J 4 bases; nucleotides not matched to a gene: 9. Germline V CDR1 and CDR2: SGHVS, FNYEAQ. The CDR3 totals 17 residues. Only in-frame clones appear in the TCRdb table, and some are missing; sequencing was by immunoSEQ multiplex PCR. The repertoire has 350,000 to 450,000 clones, approximately 83% of them found once; the top ten carry around 7.3%. The starting material was peripheral blood, obtained in a trial of Ad26.COV2.S vaccine versus placebo. The chain links TRBV7-6 to TRBJ2-1; 8 bases are a match to TRBD1. The TCR was taken from a person aged 18-60 years who received the Ad26.COV2.S COVID-19 vaccine or a placebo. The CDR3 DNA sequence: TGTGCCAGCAGCTTAGAACGGGGGACAGGACGGTACAATGAGCAGTTCTTC. This gives the protein CASSLERGTGRYNEQFF. Full variable domain (rest looked up from reference TRBV7-6 and TRBJ2-1): GAGVSQSPRYKVTKRGQDVALRCDPISGHVSLYWYRQALGQGPEFLTYFNYEAQQDKSGLPNDRFSAERPEGSISTLTIQRTEQRDSAMYRCASSLERGTGRYNEQFFGPGTRLTVL.